This TCR beta chain was sequenced during a study of yellow fever vaccine responses in identical twins. TCRdb analysed the RT-PCR reads with MiXCR anew, one entry per CDR3 protein. This sample has 20,000 to 25,000 distinct CDR3 sequences, with more than 60% found just once. A remark on this clonotype: Its matching antigen is unknown.

Study-wide results and caveats: Reported findings indicate that twins' vaccine T cell responses seemed partially convergent, partially personalized.

The germline CDR1 and CDR2 sequences are SGHRS and YFSETQ. The CDR3 runs 15 residues. The trim removed 0 bases at V and 2 bases at J, leaving 2 bases unmatched. J is TRBJ2-1 and V is TRBV5-1, with TRBD2 identical over 7 bases. This specimen was T cells from blood (PBMCs), unsorted or a sorted subset (not recorded which), taken before or after yellow fever vaccination (not recorded which). The TCR originated in a woman aged 18-29 years who received the yellow fever vaccine. The CDR3 loop reads CASSLGGTTYNEQFF. The DNA for the CDR3 is TGCGCCAGCAGCTTGGGGGGGACTACCTACAATGAGCAGTTCTTC.